The 11 T cell receptor beta chains below were found in one sample sequenced in a study of brain T cells in children with intractable seizures. As for time point: blood from clinic visit 5 months post-surgery; TSC patient then seizure free. Produced via immunoSEQ multiplex PCR; TCRdb's table is partial and in-frame only. The profile shows about 340,000 clones, roughly 92% of them singletons. Sequencing used peripheral blood, obtained 4 to 5 months after surgery. The origin of the receptors is a boy less than two years old with tuberous sclerosis and intractable seizures.

V gene TRBV7-9 combines with J gene TRBJ1-2, with 7 bases identical to TRBD1. This CDR3 region has 16 residues. From germline, CDR1 is SEHNR and CDR2 FQNEAQ (reference sequence). J was trimmed by 2 bases and V by 0 bases; bases with no gene match: 6. The CDR3 reads CASSLAAGGANYGYTF. CDR3 DNA: TGTGCCAGCAGCTTAGCAGCAGGGGGAGCAAACTATGGCTACACCTTC.

The chain's CDR3 is CASSFTGTGLDLSLEAFF. DNA of the CDR3: TGTGCCAGCAGCTTTACCGGGACAGGGCTAGATTTGTCTCTTGAAGCTTTCTTT. The chain combines TRBV9 with TRBJ1-1, with 9 bases aligning to TRBD1. Germline CDR1 and CDR2: SGDLS and YYNGEE. The CDR3 contains 18 residues. After removal of 4 bases from V and 7 bases from J, the junction contained 20 bases not matched to a gene.

The table lists this clone with a few counts. The chain is built from TRBV19 and TRBJ1-6, with a possible D match to TRBD1 (5 bases). This CDR3 spans 19 amino acids. Germline lookup yields CDR1 LNHDA and CDR2 SQIVND (reference sequence). V lost 5 bases and J 10 bases, leaving 30 bases between the germline ends. The CDR3 sequence: CASSAYSGLRGGLRSPLHF. In nucleotides, the CDR3 is TGTGCCAGTAGTGCCTACTCGGGACTCCGGGGAGGTTTGCGCTCACCCCTCCACTTT.

The chain links TRBV4-1 to TRBJ2-3; D is unresolved. The germline gives CDR1 MGHRA, CDR2 YSYEKL. CDR3 length: 12 residues. The V and J ends lost 1 base and 5 bases respectively, with 4 bases between them. CDR3 residues: CASSQVRDTQYF. In DNA, the CDR3 is TGCGCCAGCAGCCAAGTTAGAGATACGCAGTATTTT.

The V and J genes are TRBV7-8 and TRBJ2-7, with D uncertain. The CDR3 spans 13 residues. V was pared by 0 bases and J by 3 bases, with 6 bases between. Germline assignment: CDR1 SGHVS and CDR2 FQNEAQ. The CDR3 is CASSLAPGYEQYF. As DNA, the CDR3 is TGTGCCAGCAGCTTAGCGCCAGGCTACGAGCAGTACTTC.

This clone was recorded only once. The chain employs TRBV4-2 and TRBJ2-5; 9 nucleotides agree with TRBD2. The length of the CDR3 is 15 residues. Germline CDR1 LGHNA, CDR2 YNFKEQ. Trimming took 4 bases from V and 2 from J; bases not matched to a gene: 5. In DNA form, the CDR3 reads TGTGCCAGCAGCCTCGTAGCGGGAGAACAAGAGACCCAGTACTTC. Residues: CASSLVAGEQETQYF.

The table lists this clone with a count of one. V gene TRBV21-1 combines with J gene TRBJ2-3; the listed D gene, TRBD1, was not tested against the DNA. TRBV21-1 corresponds to a pseudogene. The CDR3 has 16 residues. Here the CDR3 DNA reads TGTGCCAGCAGGATAGCAGGGTACCCCGTAGCAGATACGCAGTATTTT. Its protein is CASRIAGYPVADTQYF.

The rearrangement joins TRBV5-1 to TRBJ2-7, with 11 bases fitting TRBD2. Germline values: CDR1 SGHRS, CDR2 YFSETQ. The junction had 9 bases not matched to a gene; V was cut back by 4 bases and J by 6 bases. This CDR3 is 15 amino acids long. Written as DNA, the CDR3 is TGCGCCAGCAGCGGAACACTAGCGGGAGTAGGCGAGCAGTACTTC. Protein product: CASSGTLAGVGEQYF.

The V call is TRBV24-1, the J call TRBJ2-1; 12 bases match TRBD2. The CDR3 runs to 16 residues. Germline values: CDR1 KGHDR, CDR2 SFDVKD. The junction had 0 bases not matched to a gene; V was cut back by 0 bases and J by 4 bases. CDR3 region: CATSDLGLAGYNEQFF. Written as DNA, the CDR3 is TGTGCCACCAGTGATTTGGGACTAGCGGGGTACAATGAGCAGTTCTTC.

The rearrangement joins TRBV21-1 to TRBJ2-5; the table gives TRBD1 as D, unverified against the DNA. TRBV21-1 is labeled a pseudogene. The CDR3 runs to 17 residues. CDR3 loop: CASSKDNLWGLQETQYF. CDR3 sequence (DNA): TGTGCCAGCAGCAAAGATAACCTCTGGGGCCTCCAAGAGACCCAGTACTTC.

V gene TRBV19 combines with J gene TRBJ2-3; 8 nucleotides match TRBD1. CDR3 length: 15 amino acids. Trimming removed 6 bases from V and 0 bases from J; junction bases left unmatched: 5. The germline gives CDR1 LNHDA, CDR2 SQIVND (reference sequence). The CDR3, as DNA: TGTGCCAGTAGCGAGGACAGGGTTAGCACAGATACGCAGTATTTT. Encoded protein: CASSEDRVSTDTQYF.